The T cell receptor beta chain described here comes from a study of cytomegalovirus exposure and HLA in healthy donors. Across the whole study: The Caucasian-associated ancestry cluster contained 81% of the approximately 390 genotyped donors.

The PCR was carried out with 60 Vbeta primers and 13 Jbeta primers. Libraries were prepared by immunoSEQ multiplex PCR; TCRdb keeps only in-frame clonotypes and omits some of them. Counted here are 100,000 to 120,000 clones, around 76% occurring once; the ten biggest clones make up approximately 8.2%. General study findings and limits: After further analysis at a later stage, 15,000 to 20,000 TCR beta sequences were associated with HLA alleles at 0.05 false discovery rate.

This CDR3 has 16 residues. In germline, CDR1 is MNHNS, CDR2 SASEGT. Trimming took 1 base from V and 6 from J, leaving 13 bases between them. Points on this clone: Its target is not known.

This chain links TRBV6-1 with TRBJ1-6; perhaps TRBD1 as D (5 bases). The sample comprised PBMCs. This TCR was sampled from a middle-aged man in good health and CMV-seropositive. The CDR3 loop is CASSEDYPGGNSPLHF. CDR3 DNA sequence: TGTGCCAGCAGTGAAGACTACCCGGGGGGTAATTCACCCCTCCACTTT.